Listed below are T cell receptor beta chains from one sample, sequenced in a study of identical twins. MiXCR, applied by TCRdb to the 5' RACE reads, yields one record per CDR3 protein. The repertoire holds approximately 1.8 million distinct CDR3 sequences, with roughly 35% as singletons. The sequencing sample was made of cord blood. Receptors originate from a newborn girl in good health. The CDR3 runs from the conserved cysteine through the conserved F or W. Clone sizes are given selectively: once, few, many, or a class where the clone is expanded.

cdr3_aa | cdr3_length | v_call | clone_size | j_call
CASSVAWDGGRGEKLFF | 17 | TRBV9 | NA | TRBJ1-4
CASSQDPGLVYNEQFF | 16 | TRBV4-1 | few | TRBJ2-1
CAGSLRGTEAFF | 12 | TRBV7-2 | NA | TRBJ1-1
CASSFPKGSAGELFF | 15 | TRBV28 | NA | TRBJ2-2
CASSQPGLAGGQETQYF | 17 | TRBV7-2 | few | TRBJ2-5
CATSDSPGSRGYTF | 14 | TRBV24-1 | few | TRBJ1-2
CASSQRGINYGYTF | 14 | TRBV4-2 | few | TRBJ1-2
CASSLGARWGEQFF | 14 | TRBV28 | few | TRBJ2-1
CASSPGGLGGPSNYGYTF | 18 | TRBV18 | few | TRBJ1-2
CASSQWTGPSGDTQYF | 16 | TRBV4-1 | few | TRBJ2-3
CASSVASLQETQYF | 14 | TRBV9 | many | TRBJ2-5
CASSLTISRYNEQFF | 15 | TRBV11-2 | few | TRBJ2-1
CASSETASGRREQFF | 15 | TRBV6-1 | NA | TRBJ2-1
CASTLAGKNIQYF | 13 | TRBV2 | NA | TRBJ2-4
CASSYSDPNNEQFF | 14 | TRBV6-8 | NA | TRBJ2-1
CASSARLAGGTIQYF | 15 | TRBV27 | few | TRBJ2-4
CSAPKLAPRNYNEQFF | 16 | TRBV20-1 | few | TRBJ2-1
CASSHRDDQRQPQHF | 15 | TRBV6-1 | NA | TRBJ1-5
CSVEPLAGGEYNEQYF | 16 | TRBV29-1 | NA | TRBJ2-7
CSAQGGFRTNEKLFF | 15 | TRBV29-1 | few | TRBJ1-4
CASSFRSDQETQYF | 14 | TRBV7-8 | few | TRBJ2-5
CASSLGVSVRGDYGYTF | 17 | TRBV5-5 | NA | TRBJ1-2
CASSFTSETQYF | 12 | TRBV7-2 | few | TRBJ2-5
CASSVRDGTDTQYF | 14 | TRBV3-1 | many | TRBJ2-3
CASSPQGAAVFLTDTQYF | 18 | TRBV28 | NA | TRBJ2-3
CASSFSGGRYNEQFF | 15 | TRBV11-1 | NA | TRBJ2-1
CASSTEDVTDTQYF | 14 | TRBV9 | NA | TRBJ2-3
CASSLGQLNPGANVLTF | 17 | TRBV12-3/TRBV12-4 | NA | TRBJ2-6
CASSPQGSATEAFF | 14 | TRBV6-5 | NA | TRBJ1-1
CASSYSTEDEQYF | 13 | TRBV6-5 | NA | NA
CASSEVAGSSNEQFF | 15 | TRBV5-1 | few | TRBJ2-1
CASRALAGGLGNEHFF | 16 | TRBV28 | NA | TRBJ2-1
CATSDSGQGWGTDTQYF | 17 | TRBV24-1 | NA | TRBJ2-3
CASREGTGSYEQYF | 14 | TRBV5-1 | few | TRBJ2-7
CSVPLAGGQNEQFF | 14 | TRBV20-1 | many | TRBJ2-1
CASSIRGSGYGYTF | 14 | TRBV3-1 | NA | TRBJ1-2
CAIRKRGQGDYEQYF | 15 | TRBV10-3 | NA | TRBJ2-7
CSARDSGGTNTGELFF | 16 | TRBV20-1 | NA | TRBJ2-2
CASSQASTGFSNQPQHF | 17 | TRBV4-1 | few | TRBJ1-5
CASSDRRQGARNEQYF | 16 | TRBV2 | few | TRBJ2-7
CSARGYERLSYEQYF | 15 | TRBV20-1 | few | TRBJ2-7
CASSTGLPTDTQYF | 14 | TRBV12-3/TRBV12-4 | few | TRBJ2-3
CASSSRLVGINEQFF | 15 | TRBV9 | NA | TRBJ2-1
CASSQAFRRDSYNEQFF | 17 | TRBV4-1 | few | TRBJ2-1
CASSHDLRDFGQYF | 14 | TRBV5-5 | few | TRBJ2-5
CSARASRGLPRYEQYF | 16 | TRBV20-1 | few | TRBJ2-7
CATEGEGNTQYF | 12 | TRBV24-1 | NA | TRBJ2-3
CASSFEDGALEAFF | 14 | TRBV11-2 | NA | TRBJ1-1
CASKGSGEPQHF | 12 | TRBV10-3 | NA | TRBJ1-5
CASSPPRGLDTQYF | 14 | TRBV28 | NA | TRBJ2-3
CASSQFNYGYTF | 12 | TRBV3-1 | NA | TRBJ1-2
CASSKESGGAGTDTQYF | 17 | TRBV21-1 | NA | TRBJ2-3
CSAPKARGGGYGYTF | 15 | TRBV20-1 | NA | TRBJ1-2
CASSSARRGLAGGNEQFF | 18 | TRBV12-3/TRBV12-4 | NA | TRBJ2-1
CASSLSGLAGTGDEQFF | 17 | TRBV5-4 | NA | TRBJ2-1
CSARVLRPGGETQFF | 15 | TRBV20-1 | NA | TRBJ2-1
CASSSGRDRGLQPQHF | 16 | TRBV7-8 | once | TRBJ1-5